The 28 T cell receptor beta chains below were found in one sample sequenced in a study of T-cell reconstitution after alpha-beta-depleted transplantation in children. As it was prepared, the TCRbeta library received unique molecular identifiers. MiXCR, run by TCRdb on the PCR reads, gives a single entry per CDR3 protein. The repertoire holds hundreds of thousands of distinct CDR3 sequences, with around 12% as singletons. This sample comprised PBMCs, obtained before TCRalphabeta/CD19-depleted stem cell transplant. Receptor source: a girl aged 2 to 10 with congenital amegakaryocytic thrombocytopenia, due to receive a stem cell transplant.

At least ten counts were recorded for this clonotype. CDR3 nucleotide sequence: TGTGCCAGCAGCTTGGCCTACCCTCCGGGAACCCTAAAAGAGTTCTTC. This sequence encodes CASSLAYPPGTLKEFF. The rearrangement joins TRBV5-5 to TRBJ2-1; TRBD2 might be the D (5 bases). Germline V gives CDR1 SGHKS, CDR2 YYEKEE (reference sequence). The V end was cut by 0 bases, the J end by 14 bases, with 24 bases between. CDR3 length: 16 residues. Full variable domain (outside the CDR3, taken from reference TRBV5-5 and TRBJ2-1): DAGVTQSPTHLIKTRGQQVTLRCSPISGHKSVSWYQQVLGQGPQFIFQYYEKEERGRGNFPDRFSARQFPNYSSELNVNALLLGDSALYLCASSLAYPPGTLKEFFGPGTRLTVL.

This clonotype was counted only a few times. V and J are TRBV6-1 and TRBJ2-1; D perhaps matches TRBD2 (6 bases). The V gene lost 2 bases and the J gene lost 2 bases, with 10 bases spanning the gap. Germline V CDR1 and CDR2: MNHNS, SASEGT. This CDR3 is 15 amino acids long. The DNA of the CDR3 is TGTGCCAGCAGTGAACTCGGAGGGGCCTACAATGAGCAGTTCTTC. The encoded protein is CASSELGGAYNEQFF.

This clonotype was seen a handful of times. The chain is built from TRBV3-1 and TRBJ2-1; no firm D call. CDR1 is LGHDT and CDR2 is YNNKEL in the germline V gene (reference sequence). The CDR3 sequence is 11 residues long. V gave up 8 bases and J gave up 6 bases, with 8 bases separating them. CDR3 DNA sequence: TGTGCCAGCCAGATCGGCAATGAGCAGTTCTTC. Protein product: CASQIGNEQFF.

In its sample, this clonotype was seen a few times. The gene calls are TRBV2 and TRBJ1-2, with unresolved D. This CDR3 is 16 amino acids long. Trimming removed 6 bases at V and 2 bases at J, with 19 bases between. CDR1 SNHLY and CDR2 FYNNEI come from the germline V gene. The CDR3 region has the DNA TGTGCCAGCAGGCCCACCCTCAAGGCAAAAAACTATGGCTACACCTTC. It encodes CASRPTLKAKNYGYTF.

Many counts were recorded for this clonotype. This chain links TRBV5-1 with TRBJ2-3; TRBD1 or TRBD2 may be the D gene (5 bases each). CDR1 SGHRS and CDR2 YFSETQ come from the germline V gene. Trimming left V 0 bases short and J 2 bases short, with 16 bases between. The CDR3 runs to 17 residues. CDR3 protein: CASSLVLRGRHTDTQYF. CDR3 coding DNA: TGCGCCAGCAGCTTGGTTCTCCGGGGCCGCCACACAGATACGCAGTATTTT.

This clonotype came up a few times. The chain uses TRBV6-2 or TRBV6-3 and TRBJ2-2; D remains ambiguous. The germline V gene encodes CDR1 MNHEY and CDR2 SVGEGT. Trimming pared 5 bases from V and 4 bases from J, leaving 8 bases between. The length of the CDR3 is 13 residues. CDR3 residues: CASSPWVTGELFF. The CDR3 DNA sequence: TGTGCCAGCAGTCCGTGGGTCACCGGGGAGCTGTTTTTT.

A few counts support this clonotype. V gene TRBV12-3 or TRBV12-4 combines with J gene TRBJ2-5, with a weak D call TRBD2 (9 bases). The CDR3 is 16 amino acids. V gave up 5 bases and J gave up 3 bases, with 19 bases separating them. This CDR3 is CASSPRGLAGKETQYF. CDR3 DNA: TGTGCCAGCAGTCCCAGGGGGCTAGCGGGGAAAGAGACCCAGTACTTC.

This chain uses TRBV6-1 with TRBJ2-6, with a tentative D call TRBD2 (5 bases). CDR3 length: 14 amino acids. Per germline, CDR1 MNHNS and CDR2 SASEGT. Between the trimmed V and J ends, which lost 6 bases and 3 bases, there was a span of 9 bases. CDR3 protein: CASRTGNGANVLTF. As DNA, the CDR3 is TGTGCCAGCAGGACCGGGAATGGGGCCAACGTCCTGACTTTC.

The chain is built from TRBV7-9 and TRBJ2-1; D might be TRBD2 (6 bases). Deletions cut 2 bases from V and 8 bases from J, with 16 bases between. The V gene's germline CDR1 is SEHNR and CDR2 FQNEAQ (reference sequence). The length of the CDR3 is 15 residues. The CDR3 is CASSLIQGGGHEQFF. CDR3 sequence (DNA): TGTGCCAGCAGCTTAATTCAGGGAGGAGGCCATGAGCAGTTCTTC.

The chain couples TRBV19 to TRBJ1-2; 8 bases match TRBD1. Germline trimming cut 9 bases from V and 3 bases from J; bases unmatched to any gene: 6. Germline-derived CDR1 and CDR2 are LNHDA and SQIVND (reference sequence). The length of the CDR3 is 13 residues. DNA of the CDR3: TGTGCCAGCGGTCGGGGACAGGACTATGGCTACACCTTC. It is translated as CASGRGQDYGYTF.

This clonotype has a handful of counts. The CDR3 reads CASSLVTGGPSAEAFF. CDR3 sequence (DNA): TGTGCCAGCAGCTTAGTCACGGGAGGGCCATCCGCTGAAGCTTTCTTT. The chain couples TRBV7-9 to TRBJ1-1, with no clear D. Germline CDR1 SEHNR, CDR2 FQNEAQ (reference sequence). There are 16 residues in the CDR3. V lost 1 base and J lost 6, with 18 bases in between. Together with reference TRBV7-9 and TRBJ1-1, the CDR3 gives the full variable domain: DTGVSQNPRHKITKRGQNVTFRCDPISEHNRLYWYRQTLGQGPEFLTYFQNEAQLEKSRLLSDRFSAERPKGSFSTLEIQRTEQGDSAMYLCASSLVTGGPSAEAFFGQGTRLTVV.

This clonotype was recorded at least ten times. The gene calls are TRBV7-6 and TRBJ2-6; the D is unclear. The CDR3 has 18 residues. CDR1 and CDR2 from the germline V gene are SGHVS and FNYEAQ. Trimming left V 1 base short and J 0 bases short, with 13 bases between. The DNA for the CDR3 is TGTGCCAGCAGCTTAGGAGCAAACAGTAACTCTGGGGCCAACGTCCTGACTTTC. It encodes CASSLGANSNSGANVLTF.

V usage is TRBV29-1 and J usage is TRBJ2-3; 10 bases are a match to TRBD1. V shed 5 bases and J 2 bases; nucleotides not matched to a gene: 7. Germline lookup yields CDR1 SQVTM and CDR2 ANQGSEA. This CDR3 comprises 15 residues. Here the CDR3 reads CSVPGGQGITDTQYF. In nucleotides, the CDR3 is TGCAGCGTTCCGGGGGGACAGGGGATCACAGATACGCAGTATTTT.

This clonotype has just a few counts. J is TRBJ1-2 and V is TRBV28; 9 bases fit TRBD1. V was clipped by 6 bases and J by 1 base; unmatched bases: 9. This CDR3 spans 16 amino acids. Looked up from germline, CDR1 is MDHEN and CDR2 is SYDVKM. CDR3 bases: TGTGCCAGCAGCCTAGACAGGGGGGGGCGTAACTATGGCTACACCTTC. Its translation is CASSLDRGGRNYGYTF.

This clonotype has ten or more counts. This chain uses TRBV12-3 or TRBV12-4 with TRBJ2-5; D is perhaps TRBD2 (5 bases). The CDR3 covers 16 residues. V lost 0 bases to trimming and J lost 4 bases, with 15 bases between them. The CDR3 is CASSLAGEDKGETQYF. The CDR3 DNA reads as TGTGCCAGCAGTTTAGCGGGAGAGGATAAGGGAGAGACCCAGTACTTC.

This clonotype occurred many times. As DNA, the CDR3 is TGTGCCAGCAGCCCGGCGGCGGGAGCGGCAGATACGCAGTATTTT. Translated, it gives CASSPAAGAADTQYF. V and J are TRBV3-1 and TRBJ2-3; 7 bases map to TRBD2. V was pared by 4 bases and J by 4 bases, with 8 bases of the junction left unmatched. This CDR3 region has 15 residues. In germline, CDR1 is LGHDT, CDR2 YNNKEL (reference sequence).

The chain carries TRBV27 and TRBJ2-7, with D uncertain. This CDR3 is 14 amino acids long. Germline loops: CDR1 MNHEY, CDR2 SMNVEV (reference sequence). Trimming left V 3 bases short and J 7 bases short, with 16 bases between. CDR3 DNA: TGTGCCAGCAGTTTTGGGCACCTCCCCTGGGAGCAGTACTTC. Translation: CASSFGHLPWEQYF.

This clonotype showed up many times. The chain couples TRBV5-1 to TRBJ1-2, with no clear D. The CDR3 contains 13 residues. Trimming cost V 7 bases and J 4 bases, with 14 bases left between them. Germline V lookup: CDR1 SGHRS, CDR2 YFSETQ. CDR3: CASRIEDFYGYTF. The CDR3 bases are TGCGCCAGCCGGATAGAGGACTTCTATGGCTACACCTTC.

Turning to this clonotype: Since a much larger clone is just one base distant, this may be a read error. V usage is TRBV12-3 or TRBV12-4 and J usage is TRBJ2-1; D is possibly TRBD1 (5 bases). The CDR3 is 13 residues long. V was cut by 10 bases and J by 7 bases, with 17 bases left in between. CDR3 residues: CANRWINRNEQFF. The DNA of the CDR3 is TGTGCCAACAGGTGGATTAATAGGAATGAGCAGTTCTTC.

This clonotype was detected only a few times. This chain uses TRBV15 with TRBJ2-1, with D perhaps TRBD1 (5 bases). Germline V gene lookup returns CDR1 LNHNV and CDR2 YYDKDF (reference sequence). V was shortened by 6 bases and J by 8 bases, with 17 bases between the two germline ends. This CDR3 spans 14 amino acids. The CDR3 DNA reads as TGTGCCACCAGGGACCTGGGAAAGGGGTATGAGCAGTTCTTC. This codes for CATRDLGKGYEQFF.

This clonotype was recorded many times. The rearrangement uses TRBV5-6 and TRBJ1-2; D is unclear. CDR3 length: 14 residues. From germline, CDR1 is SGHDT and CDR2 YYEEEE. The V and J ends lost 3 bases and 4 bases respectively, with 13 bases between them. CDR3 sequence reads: CASSWEGGGYGYTF. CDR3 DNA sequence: TGTGCCAGCAGCTGGGAGGGAGGCGGCTATGGCTACACCTTC.

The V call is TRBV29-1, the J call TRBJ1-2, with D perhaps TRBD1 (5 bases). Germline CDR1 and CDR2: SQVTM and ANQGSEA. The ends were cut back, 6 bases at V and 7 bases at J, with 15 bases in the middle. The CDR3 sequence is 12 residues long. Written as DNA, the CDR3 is TGCAGCGTGGGGGTCCCTAGTGGTGGCTACACCTTC. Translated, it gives CSVGVPSGGYTF.

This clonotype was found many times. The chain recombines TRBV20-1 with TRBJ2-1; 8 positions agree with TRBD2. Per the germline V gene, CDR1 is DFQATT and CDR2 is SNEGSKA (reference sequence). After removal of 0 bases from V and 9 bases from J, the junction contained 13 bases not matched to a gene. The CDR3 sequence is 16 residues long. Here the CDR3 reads CSARDIRVSGISEQFF. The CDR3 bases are TGCAGTGCTAGAGACATCCGGGTTAGCGGGATTTCTGAGCAGTTCTTC.

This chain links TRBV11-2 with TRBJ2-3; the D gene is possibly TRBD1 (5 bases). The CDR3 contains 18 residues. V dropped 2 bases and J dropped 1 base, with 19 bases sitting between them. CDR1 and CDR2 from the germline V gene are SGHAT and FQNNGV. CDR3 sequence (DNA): TGTGCCAGCAGCTTAAATCTAATATTCGGCAGGGGCACAGATACGCAGTATTTT. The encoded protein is CASSLNLIFGRGTDTQYF.

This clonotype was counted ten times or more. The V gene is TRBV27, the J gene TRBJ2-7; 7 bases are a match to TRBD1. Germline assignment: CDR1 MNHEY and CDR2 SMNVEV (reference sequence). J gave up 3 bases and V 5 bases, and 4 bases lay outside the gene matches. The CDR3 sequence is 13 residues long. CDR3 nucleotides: TGTGCCAGCAGTCCACCAGGGGGCTACGAGCAGTACTTC. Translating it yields CASSPPGGYEQYF.

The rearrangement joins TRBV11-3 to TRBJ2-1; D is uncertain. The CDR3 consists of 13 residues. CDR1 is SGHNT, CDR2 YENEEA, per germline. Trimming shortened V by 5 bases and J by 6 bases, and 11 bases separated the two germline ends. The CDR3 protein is CASSLTVLNEQFF. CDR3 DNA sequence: TGTGCCAGCAGCCTAACAGTACTCAATGAGCAGTTCTTC.

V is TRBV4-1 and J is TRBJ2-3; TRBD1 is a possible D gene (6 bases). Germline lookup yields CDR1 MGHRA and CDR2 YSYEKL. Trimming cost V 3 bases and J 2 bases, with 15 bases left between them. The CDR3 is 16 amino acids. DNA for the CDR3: TGCGCCAGCAGCCAGCTACAGGGATTTGTCACAGATACGCAGTATTTT. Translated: CASSQLQGFVTDTQYF.

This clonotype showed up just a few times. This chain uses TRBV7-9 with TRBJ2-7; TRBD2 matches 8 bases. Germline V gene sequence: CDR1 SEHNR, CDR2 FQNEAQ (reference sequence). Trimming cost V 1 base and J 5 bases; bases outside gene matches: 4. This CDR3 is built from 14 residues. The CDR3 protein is CASSLGGSGNEQYF. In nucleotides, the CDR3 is TGTGCCAGCAGCTTAGGGGGTAGCGGGAACGAGCAGTACTTC.